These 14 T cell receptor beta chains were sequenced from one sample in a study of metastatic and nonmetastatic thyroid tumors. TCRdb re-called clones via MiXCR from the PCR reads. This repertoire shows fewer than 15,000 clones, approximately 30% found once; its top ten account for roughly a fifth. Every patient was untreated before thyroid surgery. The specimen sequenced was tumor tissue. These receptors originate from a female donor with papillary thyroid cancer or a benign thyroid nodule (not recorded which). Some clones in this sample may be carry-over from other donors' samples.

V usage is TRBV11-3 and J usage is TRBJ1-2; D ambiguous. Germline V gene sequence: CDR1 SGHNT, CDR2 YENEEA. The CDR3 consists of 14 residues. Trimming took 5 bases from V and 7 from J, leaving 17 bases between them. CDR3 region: CASSPSNPDLGYTF. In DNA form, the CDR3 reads TGTGCCAGCAGCCCCTCCAACCCGGACCTTGGCTACACCTTC.

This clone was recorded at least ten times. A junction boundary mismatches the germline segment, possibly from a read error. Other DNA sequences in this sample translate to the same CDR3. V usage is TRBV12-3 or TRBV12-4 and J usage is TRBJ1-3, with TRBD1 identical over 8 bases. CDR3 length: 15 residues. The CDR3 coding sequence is TGCGCCAGCAGTTTCAGGGGGCGAACTGGAAACACCATATATTTT. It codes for CASSFRGRTGNTIYF.

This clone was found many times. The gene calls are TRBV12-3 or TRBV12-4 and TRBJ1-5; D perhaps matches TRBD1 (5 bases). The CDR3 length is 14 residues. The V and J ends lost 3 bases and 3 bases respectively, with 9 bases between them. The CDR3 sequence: CASSFQGPNQPQHF. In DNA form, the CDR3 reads TGTGCCAGCAGTTTTCAGGGCCCCAATCAGCCCCAGCATTTT.

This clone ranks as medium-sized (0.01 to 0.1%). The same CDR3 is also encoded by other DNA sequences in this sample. Here the CDR3 DNA reads TGTGCCAGCAGTGAGAGCGGGTCTAGCACAGATACGCAGTATTTT. Amino acid sequence: CASSESGSSTDTQYF. The V call is TRBV2, the J call TRBJ2-3, with TRBD2 as a possible D gene (6 bases). The germline V gene encodes CDR1 SNHLY and CDR2 FYNNEI. The CDR3 consists of 15 residues. V lost 3 bases and J lost 0, with 10 bases in between.

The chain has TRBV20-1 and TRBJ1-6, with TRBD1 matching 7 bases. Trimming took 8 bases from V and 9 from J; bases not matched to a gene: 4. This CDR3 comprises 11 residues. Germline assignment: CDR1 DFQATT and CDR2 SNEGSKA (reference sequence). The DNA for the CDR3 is TGCAGTACAGGGGTCTCTTCACCCCTCCACTTT. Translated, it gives CSTGVSSPLHF.

In nucleotides, the CDR3 is TGTGCCTGGAGTCCTAGCTTCTACGAGCAGTACTTC. Residues: CAWSPSFYEQYF. The rearrangement uses TRBV30 and TRBJ2-7; D is possibly TRBD2 (5 bases). Germline values: CDR1 GTSNPN, CDR2 SVGIG (reference sequence). CDR3 length: 12 amino acids. The V gene lost 2 bases and the J gene lost 3 bases, with 8 bases spanning the gap.

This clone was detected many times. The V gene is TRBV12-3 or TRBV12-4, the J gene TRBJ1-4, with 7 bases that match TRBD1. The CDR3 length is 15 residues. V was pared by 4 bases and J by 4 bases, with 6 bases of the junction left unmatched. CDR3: CASSYRGGDNEKLFF. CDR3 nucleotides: TGTGCCAGCAGTTACAGGGGAGGGGATAATGAAAAACTGTTTTTT.

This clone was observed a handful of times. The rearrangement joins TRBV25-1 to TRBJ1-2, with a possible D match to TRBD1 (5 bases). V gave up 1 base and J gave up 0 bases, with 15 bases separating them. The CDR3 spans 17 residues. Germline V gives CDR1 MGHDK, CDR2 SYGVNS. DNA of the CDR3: TGTGCCAGCAGTGAATGGGAAGGGGCACCGACTAACTATGGCTACACCTTC. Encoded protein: CASSEWEGAPTNYGYTF.

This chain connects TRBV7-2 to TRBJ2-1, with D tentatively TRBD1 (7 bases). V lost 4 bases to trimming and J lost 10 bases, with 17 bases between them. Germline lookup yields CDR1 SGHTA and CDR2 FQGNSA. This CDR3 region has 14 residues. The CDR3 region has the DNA TGTGCCAGCAGCTCCTTCCAGGGGGGAAACGAGCAGTTCTTC. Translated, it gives CASSSFQGGNEQFF.

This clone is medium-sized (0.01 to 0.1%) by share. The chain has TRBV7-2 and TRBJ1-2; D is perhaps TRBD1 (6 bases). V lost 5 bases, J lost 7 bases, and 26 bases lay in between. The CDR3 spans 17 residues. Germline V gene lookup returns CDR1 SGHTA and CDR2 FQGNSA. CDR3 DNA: TGTGCCAGCAGCCCACAGGGAGGACACCTAGGGGATGGTGGCTACACCTTC. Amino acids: CASSPQGGHLGDGGYTF. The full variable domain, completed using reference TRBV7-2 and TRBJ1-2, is GAGVSQSPSNKVTEKGKDVELRCDPISGHTALYWYRQSLGQGLEFLIYFQGNSAPDKSGLPSDRFSAERTGGSVSTLTIQRTQQEDSAVYLCASSPQGGHLGDGGYTFGSGTRLTVV.

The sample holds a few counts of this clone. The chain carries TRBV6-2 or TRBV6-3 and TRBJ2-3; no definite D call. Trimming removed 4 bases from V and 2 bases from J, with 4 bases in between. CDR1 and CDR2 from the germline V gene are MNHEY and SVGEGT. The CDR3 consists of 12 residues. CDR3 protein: CASSSDTDTQYF. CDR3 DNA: TGTGCCAGCAGTTCGGACACAGATACGCAGTATTTT.

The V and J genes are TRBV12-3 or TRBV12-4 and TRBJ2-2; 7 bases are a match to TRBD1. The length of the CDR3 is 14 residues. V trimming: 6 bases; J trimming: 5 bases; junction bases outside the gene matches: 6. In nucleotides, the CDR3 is TGTGCCAGCAGGCAGGGGGTTTCGACCGGGGAGCTGTTTTTT. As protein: CASRQGVSTGELFF.

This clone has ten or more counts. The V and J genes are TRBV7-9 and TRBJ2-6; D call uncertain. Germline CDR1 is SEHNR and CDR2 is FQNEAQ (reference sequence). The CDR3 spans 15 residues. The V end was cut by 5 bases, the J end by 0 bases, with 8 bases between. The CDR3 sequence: CASSPERSGANVLTF. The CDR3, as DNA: TGTGCCAGCAGCCCTGAACGCTCTGGGGCCAACGTCCTGACTTTC.

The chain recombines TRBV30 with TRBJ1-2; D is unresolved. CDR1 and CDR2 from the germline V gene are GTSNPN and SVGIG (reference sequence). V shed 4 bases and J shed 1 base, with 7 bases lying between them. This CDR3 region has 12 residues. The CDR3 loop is CAWNGINYGYTF. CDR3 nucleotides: TGTGCCTGGAATGGGATTAACTATGGCTACACCTTC.